This is a list of T cell receptor beta chains from one sample in a study of CD8 T cells in ankylosing spondylitis. TCRdb re-called the 5' RACE reads with MiXCR, one entry per CDR3 protein. The table shows around 490,000 distinct CDR3 sequences, with about 5.7% occurring only once. Sequencing was done on a sample of blood, either unsorted or a sorted T cell fraction (not recorded which). The receptors here all came from a male donor with ankylosing spondylitis. CDR3s leave out the opening cysteine and the closing phenylalanine or tryptophan. D genes are given only for firm matches.

V	J	D	CDR3
TRBV7-2	TRBJ2-5	.	ASSPTGWTQY
TRBV7-2	TRBJ2-6	.	ASSLRDHYSGANVLT
TRBV6-5	TRBJ2-4	.	ASSYSPQGGANIQY
TRBV4-3	TRBJ1-5	.	ASSPLIGQPQH
TRBV18	TRBJ2-5	TRBD1	ASSLGTGGQETQY
TRBV20-1	TRBJ2-5	.	SGAADGHQETQY
TRBV3-1	TRBJ2-2	TRBD2	ASTRTSGRARYTGELF
TRBV7-2	TRBJ1-1	TRBD1	ASSFVGQGPNTEAF
TRBV7-8	TRBJ2-1	.	ASSGPGHEQF
TRBV20-1	TRBJ2-2	.	GFVGENTGELF
TRBV5-1	TRBJ1-5	.	ASSTGDGYNQPQH
TRBV20-1	TRBJ2-1	TRBD2	SSLAGTYNEQF
TRBV28	TRBJ1-2	TRBD1	ASHRQGYGYT
TRBV9	TRBJ1-2	.	ASSVGSINGYT
TRBV5-1	TRBJ2-3	.	ASSRPGPSMDTQY
TRBV7-3	TRBJ1-5	.	ASSLGGEDSNQPQH
TRBV5-1	TRBJ2-2	TRBD2	ASSGLATNTGELF
TRBV12-3/TRBV12-4	TRBJ1-3	.	ASSLAVNTIY
TRBV4-1	TRBJ1-3	.	ASSQGTFGRGINTIY
TRBV20-1	TRBJ2-6	.	SARVPGANVLT
TRBV29-1	TRBJ1-1	.	SATLDRENTEAF
TRBV9	TRBJ2-1	.	ASSGTGASNEQF
TRBV20-1	TRBJ2-6	.	SAILSGANVLT
TRBV4-3	TRBJ2-1	.	ASSTLPRGTEQF
TRBV20-1	TRBJ2-1	TRBD2	SARDPTSGGLGWGNEQF
TRBV6-5	TRBJ2-5	.	ASSYETAQETQY
TRBV5-4	TRBJ2-1	.	ASSLWYLQEGNEQF
TRBV20-1	TRBJ2-1	TRBD1	SARVTGGSYNEQF
TRBV6-5	TRBJ1-1	.	ASSYSGSAFGAEAF
TRBV5-1	TRBJ2-7	.	ASSSGRDRGEQY
TRBV7-6	TRBJ2-3	TRBD2	ASSLAKTSGNTDTQY
TRBV7-3	TRBJ2-3	TRBD1	ASSPWGQRTDTQY
TRBV4-3	TRBJ2-2	.	ASSQLLLTGELF
TRBV12-3/TRBV12-4	TRBJ2-1	TRBD1	ASSLGQEPYNEQF
TRBV12-3/TRBV12-4	TRBJ2-7	.	ASSRLSYEQY